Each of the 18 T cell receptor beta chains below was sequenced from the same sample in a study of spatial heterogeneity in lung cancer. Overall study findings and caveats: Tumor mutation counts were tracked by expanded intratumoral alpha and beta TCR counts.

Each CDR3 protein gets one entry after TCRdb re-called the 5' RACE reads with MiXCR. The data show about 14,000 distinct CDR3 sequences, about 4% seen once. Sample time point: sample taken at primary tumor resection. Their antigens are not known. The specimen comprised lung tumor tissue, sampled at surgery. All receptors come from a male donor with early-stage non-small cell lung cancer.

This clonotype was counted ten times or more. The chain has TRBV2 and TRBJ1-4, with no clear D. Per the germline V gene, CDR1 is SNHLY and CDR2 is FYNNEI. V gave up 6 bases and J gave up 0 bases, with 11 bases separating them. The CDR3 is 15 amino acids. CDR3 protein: CASSKGGATNEKLFF. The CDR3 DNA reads TGTGCCAGCAGCAAGGGCGGTGCAACTAATGAAAAACTGTTTTTT.

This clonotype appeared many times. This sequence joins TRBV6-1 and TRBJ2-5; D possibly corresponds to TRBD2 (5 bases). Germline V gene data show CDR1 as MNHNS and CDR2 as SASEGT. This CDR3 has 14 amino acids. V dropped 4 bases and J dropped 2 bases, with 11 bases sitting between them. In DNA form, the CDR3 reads TGTGCCAGCAGTGCCCGGGGTAGGCAAGAGACCCAGTACTTC. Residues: CASSARGRQETQYF.

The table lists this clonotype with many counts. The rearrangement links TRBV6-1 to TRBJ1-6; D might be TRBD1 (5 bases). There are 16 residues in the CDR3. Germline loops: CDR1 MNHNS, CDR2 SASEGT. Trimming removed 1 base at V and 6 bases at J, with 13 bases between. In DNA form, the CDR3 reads TGTGCCAGCAGTGAAGGTGGAGGGACGCCTAATTCACCCCTCCACTTT. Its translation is CASSEGGGTPNSPLHF.

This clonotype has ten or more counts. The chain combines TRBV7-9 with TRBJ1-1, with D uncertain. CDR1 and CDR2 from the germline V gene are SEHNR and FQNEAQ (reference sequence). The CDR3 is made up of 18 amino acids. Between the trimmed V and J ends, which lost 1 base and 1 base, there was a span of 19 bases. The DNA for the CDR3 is TGTGCCAGCAGCTTAGTACGGGTCGCCCTCCTGGGGAACACTGAAGCTTTCTTT. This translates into CASSLVRVALLGNTEAFF.

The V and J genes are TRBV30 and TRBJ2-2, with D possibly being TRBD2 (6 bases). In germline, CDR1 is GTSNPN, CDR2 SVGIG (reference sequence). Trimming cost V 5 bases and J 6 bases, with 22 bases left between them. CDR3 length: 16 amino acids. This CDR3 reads CAWHPKSGLRSGELFF. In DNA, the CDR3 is TGTGCCTGGCACCCGAAGTCGGGACTCCGATCCGGGGAGCTGTTTTTT.

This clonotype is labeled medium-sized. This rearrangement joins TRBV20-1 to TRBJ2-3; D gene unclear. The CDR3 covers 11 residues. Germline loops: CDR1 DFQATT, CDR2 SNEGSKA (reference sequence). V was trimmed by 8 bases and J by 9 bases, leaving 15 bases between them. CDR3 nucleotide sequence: TGCAGTCCGTTATCATCGAGGACGCAGTATTTT. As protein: CSPLSSRTQYF.

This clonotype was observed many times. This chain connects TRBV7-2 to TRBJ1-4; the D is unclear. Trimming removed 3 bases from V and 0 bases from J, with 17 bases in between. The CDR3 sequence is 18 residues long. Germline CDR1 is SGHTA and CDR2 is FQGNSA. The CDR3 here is CASSFDLGLRTTNEKLFF. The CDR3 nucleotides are TGTGCCAGCAGCTTTGATTTGGGCCTCAGGACAACTAATGAAAAACTGTTTTTT.

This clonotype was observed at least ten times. The CDR3 spells CATAKGGAGGYNEQFF. The CDR3 DNA reads TGTGCCACCGCAAAGGGTGGGGCAGGGGGATACAATGAGCAGTTCTTC. This chain connects TRBV10-3 to TRBJ2-1, with TRBD1 matching over 7 bases. The CDR3 contains 16 residues. Germline CDR1 reads ENHRY; CDR2 reads SYGVKD. V shed 10 bases and J 4 bases; nucleotides not matched to a gene: 16.

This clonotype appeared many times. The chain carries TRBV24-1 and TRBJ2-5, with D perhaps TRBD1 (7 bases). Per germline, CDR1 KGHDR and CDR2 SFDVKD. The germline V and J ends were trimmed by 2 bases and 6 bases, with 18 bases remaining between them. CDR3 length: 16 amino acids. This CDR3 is CATSDSAGQFLKTQYF. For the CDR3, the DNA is TGTGCCACCAGTGATTCGGCGGGACAGTTTTTGAAGACCCAGTACTTC.

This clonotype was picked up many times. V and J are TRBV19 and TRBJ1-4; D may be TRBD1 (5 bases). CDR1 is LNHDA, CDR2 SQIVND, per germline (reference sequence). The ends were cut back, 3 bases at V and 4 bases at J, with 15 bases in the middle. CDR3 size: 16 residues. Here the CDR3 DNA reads TGTGCCAGTAGTATCCGCCCGGGGACGGGTAATGAAAAACTGTTTTTT. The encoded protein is CASSIRPGTGNEKLFF. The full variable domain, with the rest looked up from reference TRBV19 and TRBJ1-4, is DGGITQSPKYLFRKEGQNVTLSCEQNLNHDAMYWYRQDPGQGLRLIYYSQIVNDFQKGDIAEGYSVSREKKESFPLTVTSAQKNPTAFYLCASSIRPGTGNEKLFFGSGTQLSVL.

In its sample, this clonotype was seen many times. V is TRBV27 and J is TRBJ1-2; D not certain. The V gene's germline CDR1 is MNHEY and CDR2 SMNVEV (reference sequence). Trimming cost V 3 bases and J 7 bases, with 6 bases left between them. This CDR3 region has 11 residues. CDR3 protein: CASSFTGGYTF. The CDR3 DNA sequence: TGTGCCAGCAGTTTTACGGGTGGCTACACCTTC.

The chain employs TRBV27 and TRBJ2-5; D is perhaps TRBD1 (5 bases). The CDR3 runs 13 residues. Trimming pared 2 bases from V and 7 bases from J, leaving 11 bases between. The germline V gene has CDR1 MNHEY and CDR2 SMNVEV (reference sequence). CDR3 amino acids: CASSLKGSWTQYF. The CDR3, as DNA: TGTGCCAGCAGTTTAAAGGGGTCCTGGACCCAGTACTTC.

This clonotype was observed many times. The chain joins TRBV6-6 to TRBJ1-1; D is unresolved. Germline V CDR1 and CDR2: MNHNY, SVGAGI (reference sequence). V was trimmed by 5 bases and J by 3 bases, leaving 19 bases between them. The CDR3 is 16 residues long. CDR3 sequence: CASSTLTASGYTEAFF. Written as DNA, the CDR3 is TGTGCCAGCAGTACCTTAACGGCGTCGGGGTACACTGAAGCTTTCTTT.

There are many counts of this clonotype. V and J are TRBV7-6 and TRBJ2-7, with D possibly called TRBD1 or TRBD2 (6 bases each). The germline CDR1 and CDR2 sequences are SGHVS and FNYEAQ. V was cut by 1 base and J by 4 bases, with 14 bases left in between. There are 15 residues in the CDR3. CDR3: CASSLEGGRSYEQYF. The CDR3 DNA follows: TGTGCCAGCAGCTTAGAAGGGGGGAGGTCGTACGAGCAGTACTTC.

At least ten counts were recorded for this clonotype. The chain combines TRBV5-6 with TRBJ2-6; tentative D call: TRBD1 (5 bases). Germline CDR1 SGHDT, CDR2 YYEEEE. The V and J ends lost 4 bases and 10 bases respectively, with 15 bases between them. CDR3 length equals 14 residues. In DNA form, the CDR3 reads TGTGCCAGCAGCCCCGGACAATCTAGGAACGTCCTGACTTTC. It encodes CASSPGQSRNVLTF.

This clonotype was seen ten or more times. In DNA form, the CDR3 reads TGCGCCAGCAGCCGGAGGACAGGAGTTAACCCTGGGGCCAACGTCCTGACTTTC. The encoded protein is CASSRRTGVNPGANVLTF. V is TRBV4-3 and J is TRBJ2-6; 7 bases map to TRBD1. Germline V gene data show CDR1 as LGHNA and CDR2 as YSLEER. V lost 4 bases and J lost 2; bases outside the gene matches: 11. CDR3 size: 18 residues.

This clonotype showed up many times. CDR3 residues: CAWTVPGLHTGELFF. DNA for the CDR3: TGTGCCTGGACGGTCCCGGGACTGCACACCGGGGAGCTGTTTTTT. J is TRBJ2-2 and V is TRBV30, with a tentative D call TRBD2 (6 bases). V was pared by 4 bases and J by 3 bases, with 15 bases between. The germline V gene encodes CDR1 GTSNPN and CDR2 SVGIG (reference sequence). The CDR3 is made up of 15 amino acids. The full variable domain, its missing parts supplied by reference TRBV30 and TRBJ2-2, is SQTIHQWPATLVQPVGSPLSLECTVEGTSNPNLYWYRQAAGRGLQLLFYSVGIGQISSEVPQNLSASRPQDRQFILSSKKLLLSDSGFYLCAWTVPGLHTGELFFGEGSRLTVL.

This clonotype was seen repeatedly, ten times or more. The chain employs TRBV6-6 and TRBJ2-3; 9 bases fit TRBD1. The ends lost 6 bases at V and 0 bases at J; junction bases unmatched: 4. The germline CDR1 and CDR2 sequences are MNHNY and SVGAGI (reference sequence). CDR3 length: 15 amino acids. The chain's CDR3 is CASSKGTGSTDTQYF. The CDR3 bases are TGTGCCAGCAGCAAAGGGACAGGGAGCACAGATACGCAGTATTTT.